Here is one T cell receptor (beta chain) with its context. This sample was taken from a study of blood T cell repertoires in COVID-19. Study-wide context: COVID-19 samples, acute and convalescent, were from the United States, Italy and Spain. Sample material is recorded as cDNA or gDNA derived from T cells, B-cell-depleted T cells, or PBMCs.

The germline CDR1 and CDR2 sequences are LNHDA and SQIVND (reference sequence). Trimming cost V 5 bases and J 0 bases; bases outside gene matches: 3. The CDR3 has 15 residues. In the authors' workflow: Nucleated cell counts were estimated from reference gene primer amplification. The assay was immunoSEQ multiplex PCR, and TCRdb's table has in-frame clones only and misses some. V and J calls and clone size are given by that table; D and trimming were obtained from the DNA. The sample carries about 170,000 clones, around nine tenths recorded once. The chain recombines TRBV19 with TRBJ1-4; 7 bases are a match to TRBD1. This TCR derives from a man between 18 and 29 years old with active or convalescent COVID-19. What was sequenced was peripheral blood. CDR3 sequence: CASSLQGSTNEKLFF. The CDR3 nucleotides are TGTGCCAGTAGTTTACAGGGGTCAACTAATGAAAAACTGTTTTTT.